These 7 T cell receptor beta chains were all obtained from the same sample, sequenced in a study of a mutant IDH1 vaccine in newly diagnosed glioma. Their antigens remain unidentified. Time point noted: week 11, during vaccination. Doses comprised 300 ug of mutant IDH1 20-mer peptide each, plus topical imiquimod. Sequenced by immunoSEQ multiplex PCR; TCRdb stores in-frame clones only, minus some. The sample has just over 35,000 clones; around 80% are singletons. This sample comprised peripheral blood mononuclear cells (PBMCs), obtained from a glioma patient whose treatment included an IDH1 peptide vaccine. Receptors originate from a woman aged 25 to 39 with glioma. Some clones in this sample may be carry-over from other donors' samples.

The rearrangement joins TRBV9 to TRBJ2-3; the D gene is possibly TRBD2 (5 bases). The CDR3 covers 15 residues. The V gene's germline CDR1 is SGDLS and CDR2 YYNGEE. V was clipped by 1 base and J by 2 bases, with 11 bases between them. In nucleotides, the CDR3 is TGTGCCAGCAGCGTAACCAGCGGCCCCACAGATACGCAGTATTTT. It is translated as CASSVTSGPTDTQYF. The complete variable domain, with remaining parts taken from reference TRBV9 and TRBJ2-3, reads DSGVTQTPKHLITATGQRVTLRCSPRSGDLSVYWYQQSLDQGLQFLIQYYNGEERAKGNILERFSAQQFPDLHSELNLSSLELGDSALYFCASSVTSGPTDTQYFGPGTRLTVL.

The genes are TRBV30 and TRBJ1-2; no clear D gene. Germline lookup yields CDR1 GTSNPN and CDR2 SVGIG (reference sequence). Deletions cut 8 bases from V and 7 bases from J, with 14 bases between. This CDR3 has 11 amino acids. Here the CDR3 reads CAGPTGPGYTF. CDR3 sequence (DNA): TGTGCCGGGCCGACGGGTCCTGGCTACACCTTC.

CDR3 coding DNA: TGCGCCAGCAGCGCTGGGCGTCTGGGCGGCACTGAAGCTTTCTTT. Encoded protein: CASSAGRLGGTEAFF. The rearrangement uses TRBV5-1 and TRBJ1-1, with no clear D. Trimming took 4 bases from V and 4 from J, leaving 17 bases between them. Germline values: CDR1 SGHRS, CDR2 YFSETQ. CDR3 length equals 15 residues.

This clone came up a few times. Germline and junction disagree at one end, which may indicate a read error. The chain couples TRBV6-1 to TRBJ2-1; TRBD2 aligns across 7 bases. CDR3 length equals 11 residues. Germline lookup yields CDR1 MNHNS and CDR2 SASEGT. CDR3: CASSEGREIIF. CDR3 DNA: TGTGCCAGCAGTGAAGGGCGGGAGATAATCTTC.

J is TRBJ2-3 and V is TRBV29-1; D is unclear. Trimming shortened V by 0 bases and J by 3 bases, and 13 bases separated the two germline ends. The length of the CDR3 is 15 residues. CDR1 SQVTM and CDR2 ANQGSEA come from the germline V gene. DNA for the CDR3: TGCAGCGTTGAAGACGGTAGGCACCGGACAGATACGCAGTATTTT. Translating it yields CSVEDGRHRTDTQYF.

The chain links TRBV29-1 to TRBJ1-3; D is undetermined. V was cut by 4 bases and J by 0 bases, with 7 bases left in between. The germline V gene has CDR1 SQVTM and CDR2 ANQGSEA. This CDR3 spans 13 amino acids. This CDR3 is CSVGTGSGNTIYF. The CDR3, as DNA: TGCAGCGTTGGGACGGGCTCTGGAAACACCATATATTTT.

The chain links TRBV6-5 to TRBJ2-7; 8 nucleotides match TRBD1. This CDR3 is built from 16 residues. Germline CDR1 MNHEY, CDR2 SVGAGI. J gave up 1 base and V 0 bases, and 5 bases lay outside the gene matches. CDR3 amino acids: CASSYSTGQASYEQYF. The CDR3, as DNA: TGTGCCAGCAGTTACTCTACGGGACAGGCGTCCTACGAGCAGTACTTC.